In its sample, the clone carrying this T cell receptor beta chain was seen once. Original methodology: How many nucleated cells were present was estimated from reference gene primer amplification. This table comes from immunoSEQ multiplex PCR, and its TCRdb copy is limited to in-frame clones, with some not included. V and J calls and clone size are given by that table; D and trimming were obtained from the DNA. The sample holds roughly 180,000 clones, roughly 88% seen once. This entry belongs to a study of blood T cell repertoires in COVID-19. On the study more broadly: Donors in the United States, Italy and Spain gave samples during acute or convalescent COVID-19. T cells, B-cell-depleted T cells, or PBMCs supplied cDNA or gDNA.

Germline CDR1 and CDR2: SGHRS and YFSETQ. V dropped 4 bases and J dropped 9 bases, with 14 bases sitting between them. CDR3 size: 13 residues. The V and J genes are TRBV5-1 and TRBJ2-1; tentative D call: TRBD2 (5 bases). The sample consisted of peripheral blood. The clonotype originates from a woman in her 30s with acute or convalescent COVID-19. The CDR3 loop is CASSTQPRGEQFF. The CDR3 nucleotides are TGCGCCAGCAGCACCCAGCCCCGGGGTGAGCAGTTCTTC.